This T cell receptor beta chain was identified during a study of cytomegalovirus exposure and HLA in healthy donors. Study-level results: Generally TCR sequences proved uncommon, though certain public TCRs appeared in numerous donors.

The study ran its PCR with 60 Vbeta and 13 Jbeta primers. Measured with immunoSEQ multiplex PCR; TCRdb has only the in-frame clones, and not every one. The sample holds about 180,000 clones, 65% to 85% seen once. Remarks on this clone: Its target is unknown.

In germline, CDR1 is SGHTA, CDR2 FQGNSA. Trimming took 1 base from V and 4 from J, leaving 5 bases between them. This CDR3 is 12 amino acids long. The sequence came from a male donor in good health and CMV-seronegative. The material sequenced was PBMCs. The J gene is TRBJ2-7, the V gene TRBV7-2; D remains ambiguous. The DNA for the CDR3 is TGTGCCAGCAGCTTAGTCCAGTACGAGCAGTACTTC. It codes for CASSLVQYEQYF.